These 6 T cell receptor beta chains were all obtained from the same sample, sequenced in a study of blood T cell repertoires in COVID-19. Method: immunoSEQ multiplex PCR; TCRdb's copy keeps in-frame clones and lacks some. The sample includes some 50,000 clones, approximately 90% seen only once; the top ten take approximately 6.2%. The specimen was peripheral blood. These receptor sequences come from a man aged 40-49 years with acute or convalescent COVID-19.

The CDR3 DNA reads TGTGCTAGTGGCCCGGGACAGGGGGGACCTGGAAACACCATATATTTT. Translation gives CASGPGQGGPGNTIYF. V gene TRBV12-5 combines with J gene TRBJ1-3, with 11 bases lining up with TRBD1. The CDR3 runs to 16 residues. V dropped 6 bases and J dropped 2; count of bases not matched to a gene: 6. Germline V gene sequence: CDR1 LGHNT, CDR2 FRNRAP.

J is TRBJ1-2 and V is TRBV20-1; D uncertain. Germline CDR1 reads DFQATT; CDR2 reads SNEGSKA (reference sequence). The V end was cut by 7 bases, the J end by 4 bases, with 10 bases between. This CDR3 contains 11 residues. The CDR3 sequence is CSVRGGYGYTF. The CDR3, as DNA: TGCAGTGTGAGAGGCGGCTATGGCTACACCTTC.

To note about this clone: One end of the junction is discordant with germline, which a read error may explain. V is TRBV12-5 and J is TRBJ2-7; TRBD2 is a possible D gene (6 bases). The CDR3 runs to 14 residues. The germline V gene encodes CDR1 LGHNT and CDR2 FRNRAP. Here the CDR3 DNA reads TGTACTAGTGGTCCTCGAGGAGGGCCCTACGAGCAGTACTTC. Its protein product is CTSGPRGGPYEQYF.

The chain recombines TRBV5-1 with TRBJ2-3; 8 bases are shared with TRBD2. V was pared by 5 bases and J by 5 bases, with 16 bases of the junction left unmatched. This CDR3 spans 17 amino acids. Germline-derived CDR1 and CDR2 are SGHRS and YFSETQ. The CDR3 bases are TGCGCCAGCAGACCCGGCAGCTCATTTCTAGCGGGAGATACGCAGTATTTT. This gives the protein CASRPGSSFLAGDTQYF.

The chain is built from TRBV30 and TRBJ1-3; D is unclear. CDR1 is GTSNPN, CDR2 SVGIG, per germline (reference sequence). Trimming shortened V by 0 bases and J by 0 bases, and 3 bases separated the two germline ends. The CDR3 has 13 amino acids. Here the CDR3 DNA reads TGTGCCTGGAGTGTACTCTCTGGAAACACCATATATTTT. Protein sequence: CAWSVLSGNTIYF. Filled out from reference TRBV30 and TRBJ1-3, the complete variable domain reads SQTIHQWPATLVQPVGSPLSLECTVEGTSNPNLYWYRQAAGRGLQLLFYSVGIGQISSEVPQNLSASRPQDRQFILSSKKLLLSDSGFYLCAWSVLSGNTIYFGEGSWLTVV.

This clone has more than one count but fewer than ten. The chain joins TRBV20-1 to TRBJ1-3; D perhaps matches TRBD1 (5 bases). V lost 3 bases, J lost 0 bases, and 12 bases lay in between. The CDR3 runs to 15 residues. Germline V gene sequence: CDR1 DFQATT, CDR2 SNEGSKA (reference sequence). CDR3 DNA: TGCAGTGCTAGTGATGACAGCCTCTCTGGAAACACCATATATTTT. It codes for CSASDDSLSGNTIYF.